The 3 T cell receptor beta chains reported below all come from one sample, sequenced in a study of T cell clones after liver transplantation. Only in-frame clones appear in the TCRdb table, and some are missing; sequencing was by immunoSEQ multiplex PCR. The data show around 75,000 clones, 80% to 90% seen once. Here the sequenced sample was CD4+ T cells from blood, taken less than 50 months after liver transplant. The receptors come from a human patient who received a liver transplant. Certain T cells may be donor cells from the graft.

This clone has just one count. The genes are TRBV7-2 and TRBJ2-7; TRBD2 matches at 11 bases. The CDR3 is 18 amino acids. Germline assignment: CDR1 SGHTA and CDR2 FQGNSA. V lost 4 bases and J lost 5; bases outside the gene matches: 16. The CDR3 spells CASSYQRTSGQGNHEQYF. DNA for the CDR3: TGTGCCAGCAGCTACCAACGGACTAGCGGGCAGGGCAACCACGAGCAGTACTTC.

This chain's CDR3 is CASSIKRGTTDTQYF. DNA of the CDR3: TGTGCCAGTAGTATTAAGCGGGGGACCACAGATACGCAGTATTTT. The V gene is TRBV19, the J gene TRBJ2-3, with 8 bases lining up with TRBD2. Germline CDR1 reads LNHDA; CDR2 reads SQIVND (reference sequence). The V and J ends lost 3 bases and 2 bases, in that order; junction bases with no gene match: 4. This CDR3 is 15 amino acids long. The full variable domain, with the rest looked up from reference TRBV19 and TRBJ2-3, is DGGITQSPKYLFRKEGQNVTLSCEQNLNHDAMYWYRQDPGQGLRLIYYSQIVNDFQKGDIAEGYSVSREKKESFPLTVTSAQKNPTAFYLCASSIKRGTTDTQYFGPGTRLTVL.

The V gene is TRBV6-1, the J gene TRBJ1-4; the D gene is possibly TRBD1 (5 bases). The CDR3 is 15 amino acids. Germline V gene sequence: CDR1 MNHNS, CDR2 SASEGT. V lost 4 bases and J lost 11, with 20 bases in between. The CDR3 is CASSANRGGHLKLFF. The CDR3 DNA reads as TGTGCCAGCAGTGCCAACCGGGGGGGTCATTTGAAACTGTTTTTT.